These T cell receptor beta chains were read from a single sample in a study of CXCR3-negative and CXCR3-positive naive CD8 T cells. Using the 5' RACE reads, TCRdb records one entry per CDR3 protein without DNA. This repertoire includes roughly 48,000 distinct CDR3 sequences. The specimen sequenced was memory CD8+ T cells from blood. These receptors originate from a human donor in good health. Some clones in this sample may be carry-over from other donors' samples. Each CDR3 is given with its conserved first and last residue.

TRBJ2-7	TRBV29-1	CSVAVSAMGEQYF
TRBJ1-1	TRBV7-9	CASSPPRVNTEAFF
TRBJ2-7	TRBV7-2	CASSLVLREGEQYF
TRBJ2-7	TRBV7-6	CASSLRGTGAYEQYF
TRBJ2-2	TRBV7-9	CASTPPTEEGFDGELFF
TRBJ2-1	TRBV11-3	CASSDRDRYNEQFF
TRBJ1-5	TRBV7-9	CASSLDGPQHF
TRBJ1-2	TRBV7-9	CASSLPGEYGYTF
TRBJ1-1	TRBV5-6	CASSLGVMNTEAFF
TRBJ2-3	TRBV29-1	CSVRNRAFTDTQYF
TRBJ2-7	TRBV12-3/TRBV12-4	CASSLGLEQYF
TRBJ2-7	TRBV20-1	CSARDGRGSYEQYF
TRBJ1-1	TRBV20-1	CSAREGSSEAFF
TRBJ1-5	TRBV6-2/TRBV6-3	CASSYIHIYGIQPQHF
TRBJ2-5	TRBV7-9	CASSSRDGQETQYF
TRBJ2-3	TRBV25-1	CASSEQAGANADTQYF
TRBJ1-1	TRBV18	CASSRPNTEAFF
TRBJ1-5	TRBV20-1	CSARGGILGQGANQPQHF
TRBJ2-7	TRBV7-6	CASSARDRGSEQYF
TRBJ2-5	TRBV28	CASNSPTGTQETQYF
TRBJ2-1	TRBV11-3	CASSPAGTSGSDLGNEQFF
TRBJ2-1	TRBV15	CATSGWDSTYNEQFF
TRBJ2-1	TRBV12-3/TRBV12-4	CASSPGQGARDNEQFF
TRBJ2-7	TRBV28	CASSFSGTRWDRGSYEQYF
TRBJ2-3	TRBV5-8	CASSLEAVTDTQYF
TRBJ2-1	TRBV24-1	CATGTAIEQFF
TRBJ2-7	TRBV29-1	CSAGHPSYEQYF
TRBJ2-7	TRBV7-9	CASSLPDGFLSYEQYF
TRBJ2-2	TRBV6-5	CASSYRTGPNTGELFF
TRBJ2-4	TRBV10-3	CAISEWTGLAKNIQYF
TRBJ2-1	TRBV6-1	CASSERQPGSYNEQFF
TRBJ2-1	TRBV28	CAWRQRERNEQFF
TRBJ2-5	TRBV20-1	CSAPGLRRETQYF
TRBJ2-7	TRBV28	CASRRQVLGYEQYF
TRBJ2-2	TRBV7-9	CACLEQGYTGELFF
TRBJ2-3	TRBV6-5	CASSWIGGTGTDTQYF
TRBJ2-7	TRBV14	CASSHQFTSYEQYF
TRBJ1-3	TRBV7-9	CASTLLENTIYF
TRBJ1-1	TRBV25-1	CASSWGQGARTEAFF
TRBJ2-2	TRBV6-5	CASSYRATGELFF
TRBJ1-1	TRBV25-1	CASRGGVEAFF
TRBJ1-4	TRBV6-5	CASSTELTNEKLFF
TRBJ1-1	TRBV10-2	CASRGGPEAFF
TRBJ2-1	TRBV7-2	CASSLELAGDFWDEQFF
TRBJ2-1	TRBV7-3	CASRDSGAGGNEQFF